The clone carrying this TCR beta chain was counted once. These data belong to a study of blood T cell repertoires in COVID-19. Study in general: The origin of the acute and convalescent COVID-19 samples was the United States, Italy and Spain. PBMCs, B-cell-depleted T cells, or T cells were the source of the cDNA or gDNA that made up the material.

Original processing methods: How many nucleated cells were present was estimated from reference gene primer amplification. The protocol was immunoSEQ multiplex PCR, while the TCRdb copy is restricted to in-frame clones and leaves out a portion. That table gives V, J and clone size, and the DNA gave D and trimming. The table has about 240,000 clones, approximately 80% seen once. The CDR3 runs 14 residues. Germline V gene sequence: CDR1 MDHEN, CDR2 SYDVKM. V lost 6 bases to trimming and J lost 7 bases; unmatched junction nucleotides: 9. The specimen sequenced was peripheral blood. The chain combines TRBV28 with TRBJ1-2; 9 nucleotides line up with TRBD1. The receptor comes from a woman over 75 with acute or convalescent COVID-19. The CDR3 reads CASRTQGAARGYTF. CDR3 nucleotides: TGTGCCAGCAGGACACAGGGGGCGGCCCGTGGCTACACCTTC.